One and the same sample provided the 4 T cell receptor beta chains below, sequenced in a study of patients and donors after allogeneic stem cell transplantation. TCRdb recomputed calls from the RT-PCR reads with MiXCR, one row per CDR3 protein. Of more than 850,000 distinct CDR3 sequences in the sample, about a sixth are singletons; the top ten hold 5.5% to 6.5%. The sample was blood, either unsorted or a sorted T cell fraction (not recorded which). The receptors here all came from a human donor who was either an allogeneic HSCT recipient or a stem cell or donor lymphocyte infusion donor (not recorded which). It is not recorded whose cells these are; they may come from a transplant donor.

The chain employs TRBV6-6 and TRBJ2-5; tentative D call: TRBD1 (5 bases). Germline V CDR1 and CDR2: MNHNY, SVGAGI (reference sequence). Deletions cut 5 bases from V and 4 bases from J, with 11 bases between. This CDR3 comprises 13 residues. In DNA, the CDR3 is TGTGCCAGCAGTACCCGAACAGGAGAGACCCAGTACTTC. It codes for CASSTRTGETQYF.

Only a few counts were recorded for this clonotype. The chain has TRBV5-1 and TRBJ2-2; D uncertain. This CDR3 has 15 residues. Trimming took off 3 bases at V and 2 bases at J, with 11 bases between the two ends. Germline V gene data show CDR1 as SGHRS and CDR2 as YFSETQ. The CDR3 loop reads CASSSPDLNTGELFF. In DNA form, the CDR3 reads TGCGCCAGCAGCTCCCCAGACTTAAACACCGGGGAGCTGTTTTTT.

This clonotype was observed a few times. J is TRBJ1-2 and V is TRBV10-3; possibly TRBD1 for D (5 bases). CDR1 is ENHRY and CDR2 is SYGVKD in the germline V gene. This CDR3 region has 13 residues. V shed 3 bases and J shed 5 bases, with 10 bases lying between them. The CDR3: CAISESGRYGYTF. The CDR3 DNA sequence: TGTGCCATCAGTGAATCAGGGCGGTATGGCTACACCTTC.

This clonotype was detected only a few times. The chain has TRBV5-6 and TRBJ1-4, with 7 bases fitting TRBD1. The germline CDR1 and CDR2 sequences are SGHDT and YYEEEE. The trim removed 4 bases at V and 15 bases at J, leaving 18 bases unmatched. The CDR3 has 15 residues. In DNA form, the CDR3 reads TGTGCCAGCAGCGGGATGCTTACAGGGGCCGAAGTGATGTTTTTT. The encoded protein is CASSGMLTGAEVMFF.